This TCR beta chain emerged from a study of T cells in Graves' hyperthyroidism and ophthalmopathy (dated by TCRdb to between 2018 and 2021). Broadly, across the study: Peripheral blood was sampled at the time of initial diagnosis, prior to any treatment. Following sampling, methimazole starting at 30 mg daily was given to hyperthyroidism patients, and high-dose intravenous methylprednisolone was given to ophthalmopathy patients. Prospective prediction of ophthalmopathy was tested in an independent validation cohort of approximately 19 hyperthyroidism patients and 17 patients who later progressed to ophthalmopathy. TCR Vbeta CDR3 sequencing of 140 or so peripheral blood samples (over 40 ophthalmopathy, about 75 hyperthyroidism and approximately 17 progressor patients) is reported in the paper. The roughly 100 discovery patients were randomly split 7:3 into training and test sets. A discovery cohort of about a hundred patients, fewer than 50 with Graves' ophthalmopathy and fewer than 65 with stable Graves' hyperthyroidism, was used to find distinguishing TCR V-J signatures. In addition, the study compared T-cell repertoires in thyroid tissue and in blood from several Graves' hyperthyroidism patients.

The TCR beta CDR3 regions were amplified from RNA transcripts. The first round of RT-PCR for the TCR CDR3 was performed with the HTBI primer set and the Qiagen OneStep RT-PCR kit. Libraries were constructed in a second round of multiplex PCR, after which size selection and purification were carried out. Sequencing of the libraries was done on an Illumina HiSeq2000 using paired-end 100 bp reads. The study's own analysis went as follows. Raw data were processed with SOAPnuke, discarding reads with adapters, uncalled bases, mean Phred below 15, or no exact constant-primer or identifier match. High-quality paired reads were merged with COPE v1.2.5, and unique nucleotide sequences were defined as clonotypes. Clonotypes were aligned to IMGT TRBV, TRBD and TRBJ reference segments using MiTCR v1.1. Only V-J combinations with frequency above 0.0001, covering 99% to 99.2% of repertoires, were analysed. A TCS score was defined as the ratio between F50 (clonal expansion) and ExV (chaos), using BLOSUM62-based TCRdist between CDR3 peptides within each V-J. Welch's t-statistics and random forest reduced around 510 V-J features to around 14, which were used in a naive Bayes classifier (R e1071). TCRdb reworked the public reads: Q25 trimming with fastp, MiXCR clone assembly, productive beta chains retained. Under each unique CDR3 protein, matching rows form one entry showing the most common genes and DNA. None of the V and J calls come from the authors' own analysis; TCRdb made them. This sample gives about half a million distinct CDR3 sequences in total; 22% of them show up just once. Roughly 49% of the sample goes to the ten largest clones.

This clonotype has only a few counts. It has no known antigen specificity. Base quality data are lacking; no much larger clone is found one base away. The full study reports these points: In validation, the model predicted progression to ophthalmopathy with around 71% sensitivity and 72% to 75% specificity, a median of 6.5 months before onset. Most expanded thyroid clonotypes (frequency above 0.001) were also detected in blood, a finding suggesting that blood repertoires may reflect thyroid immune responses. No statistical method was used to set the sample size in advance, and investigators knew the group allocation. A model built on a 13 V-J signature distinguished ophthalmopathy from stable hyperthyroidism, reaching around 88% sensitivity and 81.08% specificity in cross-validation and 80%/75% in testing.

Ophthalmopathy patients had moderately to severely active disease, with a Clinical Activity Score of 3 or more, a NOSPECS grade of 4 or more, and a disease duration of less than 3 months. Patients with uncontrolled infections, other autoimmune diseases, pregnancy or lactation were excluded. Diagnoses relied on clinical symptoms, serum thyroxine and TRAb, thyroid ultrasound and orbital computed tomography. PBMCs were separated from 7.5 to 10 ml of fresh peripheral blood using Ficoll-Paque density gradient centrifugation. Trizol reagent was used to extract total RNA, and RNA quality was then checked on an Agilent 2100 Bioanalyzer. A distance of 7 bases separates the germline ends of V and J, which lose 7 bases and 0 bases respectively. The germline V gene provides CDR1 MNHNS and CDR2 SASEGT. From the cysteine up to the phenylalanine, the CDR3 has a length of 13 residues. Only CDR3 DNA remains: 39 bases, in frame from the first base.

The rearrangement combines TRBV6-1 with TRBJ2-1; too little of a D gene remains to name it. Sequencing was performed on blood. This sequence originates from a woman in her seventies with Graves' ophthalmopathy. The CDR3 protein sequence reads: CASIRSSYNEQFF. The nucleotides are TGTGCCAGCATCAGGAGCTCCTACAATGAGCAGTTCTTC.